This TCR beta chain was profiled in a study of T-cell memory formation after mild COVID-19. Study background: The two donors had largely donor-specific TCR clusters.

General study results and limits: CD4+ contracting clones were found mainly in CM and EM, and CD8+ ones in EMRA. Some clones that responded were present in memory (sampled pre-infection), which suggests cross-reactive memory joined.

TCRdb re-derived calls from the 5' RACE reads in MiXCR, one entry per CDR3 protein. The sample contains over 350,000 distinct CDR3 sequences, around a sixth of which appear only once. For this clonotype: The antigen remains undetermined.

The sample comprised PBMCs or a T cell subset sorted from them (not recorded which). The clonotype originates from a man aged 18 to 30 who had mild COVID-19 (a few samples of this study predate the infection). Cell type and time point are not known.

The CDR3 bases are TGCGCCAGCAGTCGAGAGCGAGCGGGGGCGGTAGATACGCAGTATTTT. Translation: CASSRERAGAVDTQYF. The chain combines TRBV5-1 with TRBJ2-3; 8 bases are a match to TRBD2. Germline lookup yields CDR1 SGHRS and CDR2 YFSETQ. CDR3 length: 16 residues. V lost 5 bases and J lost 5; bases outside the gene matches: 13.